This T cell receptor beta chain was recorded in a study of blood T cell repertoires in COVID-19. Overall study context: COVID-19 samples from acute and convalescent phases originated in the United States, Italy and Spain. T cells, B-cell-depleted T cells, or PBMCs provided the cDNA or gDNA that served as material.

Original processing notes: The assay estimated nucleated cells by amplifying reference gene primers. The assay was immunoSEQ multiplex PCR, and TCRdb's table has in-frame clones only and misses some. The DNA gave D and trimming, while V, J and clone size come from that table. The sample lists about 62,000 clones, over 60% occurring once. The receptor's source is a woman aged 50 to 65 with active or convalescent COVID-19. Material for sequencing was peripheral blood.

The CDR3 DNA is TGTGCCAGCAGTCAATCTGCGGGAGCGAGGGAAAAACTGTTTTTT. Its translation is CASSQSAGAREKLFF. This chain links TRBV6-5 with TRBJ1-4; D is undetermined. Germline CDR1 and CDR2: MNHEY and SVGAGI. This CDR3 has 15 residues. V was pared by 5 bases and J by 8 bases, with 18 bases between.